This T cell receptor beta chain stems from a study of blood T cell repertoires in COVID-19. CDR1 is SGHAT and CDR2 is FQNNGV in the germline V gene. The CDR3 loop spans 14 amino acids. V was trimmed by 5 bases and J by 2 bases, leaving 10 bases between them. Source study methods: By means of reference gene primer amplification, nucleated cell counts were estimated. Generated by immunoSEQ multiplex PCR, the TCRdb table keeps only in-frame clones and is missing some. Clone size and the V and J calls come from that table; the DNA yielded D and trimming. The table lists around 290,000 clones, roughly 90% of them singletons, with around 1% in the top ten.

The chain couples TRBV11-2 to TRBJ1-3; D is uncertain. The source is a young woman who had recovered from COVID-19. Specimen: PBMCs or T cells enriched from blood (not recorded which). CDR3 residues: CASSVARAGNTIYF. The CDR3 coding sequence is TGTGCCAGCAGCGTAGCCCGGGCTGGAAACACCATATATTTT. Full variable domain (outside the CDR3, taken from reference TRBV11-2 and TRBJ1-3): EAGVAQSPRYKIIEKRQSVAFWCNPISGHATLYWYQQILGQGPKLLIQFQNNGVVDDSQLPKDRFSAERLKGVDSTLKIQPAKLEDSAVYLCASSVARAGNTIYFGEGSWLTVV.